The sequence of this T cell receptor (beta chain) was determined in a study of T cells in Graves' hyperthyroidism and ophthalmopathy. Notes on the study in general: Most expanded thyroid clonotypes above 0.001 recurred in blood.

Germline V CDR1 and CDR2: SNHLY, FYNNEI. Between the trimmed V and J ends, which lost 7 bases and 4 bases, there was a span of 11 bases. The CDR3 covers 13 residues. This clonotype was observed at least ten times. Its cognate antigen is unknown. Researchers amplified the TCR beta CDR3 regions from RNA transcripts. Initially, a first-round RT-PCR of the TCR CDR3 employed the HTBI primer set. TCRdb itself ran the multiplex PCR reads through MiXCR, one entry per CDR3 protein. The sample contains fewer than 500,000 distinct CDR3 sequences, over 12% of which appear only once. Sequencing was performed on blood. The V and J genes are TRBV2 and TRBJ1-5; D perhaps matches TRBD1 (6 bases). The sequence derives from a man younger than 35 with Graves' ophthalmopathy. For the CDR3, the DNA is TGTGCCAGCATGAGGGACACGAATCAGCCCCAGCATTTT. It translates to CASMRDTNQPQHF. The variable domain in full, with the rest retrieved from reference TRBV2 and TRBJ1-5, is EPEVTQTPSHQVTQMGQEVILRCVPISNHLYFYWYRQILGQKVEFLVSFYNNEISEKSEIFDDQFSVERPDGSNFTLKIRSTKLEDSAMYFCASMRDTNQPQHFGDGTRLSIL.